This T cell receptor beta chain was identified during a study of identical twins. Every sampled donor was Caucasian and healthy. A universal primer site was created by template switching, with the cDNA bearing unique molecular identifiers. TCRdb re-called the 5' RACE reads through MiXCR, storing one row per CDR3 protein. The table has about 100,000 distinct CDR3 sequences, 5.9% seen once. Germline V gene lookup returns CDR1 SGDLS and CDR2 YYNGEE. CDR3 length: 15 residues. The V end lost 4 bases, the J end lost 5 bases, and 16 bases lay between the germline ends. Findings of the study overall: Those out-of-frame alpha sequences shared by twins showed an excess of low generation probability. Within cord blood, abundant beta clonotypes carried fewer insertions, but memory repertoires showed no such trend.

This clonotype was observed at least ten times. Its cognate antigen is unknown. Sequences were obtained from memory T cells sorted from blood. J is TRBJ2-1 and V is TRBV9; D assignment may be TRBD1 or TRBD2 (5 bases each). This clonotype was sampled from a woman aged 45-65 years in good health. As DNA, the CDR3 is TGTGCCAGCAGCATCTCCGGGACCAACAACAATGAGCAGTTCTTC. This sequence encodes CASSISGTNNNEQFF.